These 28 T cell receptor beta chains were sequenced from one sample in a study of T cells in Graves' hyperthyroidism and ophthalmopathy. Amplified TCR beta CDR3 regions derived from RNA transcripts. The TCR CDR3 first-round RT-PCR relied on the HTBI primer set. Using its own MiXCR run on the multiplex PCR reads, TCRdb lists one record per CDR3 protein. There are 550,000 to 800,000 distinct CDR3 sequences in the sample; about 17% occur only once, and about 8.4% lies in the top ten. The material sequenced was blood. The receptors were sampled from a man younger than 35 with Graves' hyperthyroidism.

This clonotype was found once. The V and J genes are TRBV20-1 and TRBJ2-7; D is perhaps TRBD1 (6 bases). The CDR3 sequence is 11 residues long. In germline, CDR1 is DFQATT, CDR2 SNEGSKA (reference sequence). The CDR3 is CSSGTRYEQYF. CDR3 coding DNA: TGCAGCTCCGGGACAAGATACGAGCAGTACTTC.

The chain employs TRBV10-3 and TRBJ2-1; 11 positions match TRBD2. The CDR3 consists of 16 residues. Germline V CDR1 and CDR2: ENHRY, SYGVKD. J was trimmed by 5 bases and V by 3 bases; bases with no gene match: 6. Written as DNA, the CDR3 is TGTGCCATCAGTGAAAGGCTAGCGGGAGGACACAATGAGCAGTTCTTC. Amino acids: CAISERLAGGHNEQFF.

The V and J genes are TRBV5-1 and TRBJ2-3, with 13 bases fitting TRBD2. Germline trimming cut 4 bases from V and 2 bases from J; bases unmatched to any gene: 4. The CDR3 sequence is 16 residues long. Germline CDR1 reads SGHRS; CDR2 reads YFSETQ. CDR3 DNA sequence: TGCGCCAGCAGCCCGGGGACTAGCGGGGCCACAGATACGCAGTATTTT. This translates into CASSPGTSGATDTQYF.

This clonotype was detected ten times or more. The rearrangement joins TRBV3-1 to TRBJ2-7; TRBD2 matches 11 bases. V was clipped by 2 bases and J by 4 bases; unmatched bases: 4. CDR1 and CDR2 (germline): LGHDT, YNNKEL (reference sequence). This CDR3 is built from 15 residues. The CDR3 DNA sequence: TGTGCCAGCAGCCAATCCGTAGCGGGGGGGTACGAGCAGTACTTC. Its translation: CASSQSVAGGYEQYF.

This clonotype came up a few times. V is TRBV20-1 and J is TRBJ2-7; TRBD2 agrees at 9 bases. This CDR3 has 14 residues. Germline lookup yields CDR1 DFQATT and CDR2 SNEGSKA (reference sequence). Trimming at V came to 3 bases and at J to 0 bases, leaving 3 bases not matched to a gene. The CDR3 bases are TGCAGTGCTAGGAGGACTAGCGACTCCTACGAGCAGTACTTC. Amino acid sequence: CSARRTSDSYEQYF.

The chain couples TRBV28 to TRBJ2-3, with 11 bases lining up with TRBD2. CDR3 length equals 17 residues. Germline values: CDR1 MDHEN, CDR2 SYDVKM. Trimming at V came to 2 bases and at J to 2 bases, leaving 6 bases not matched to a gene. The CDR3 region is CASSLLSGRAHTDTQYF. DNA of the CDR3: TGTGCCAGCAGTTTACTTAGCGGGAGGGCCCACACAGATACGCAGTATTTT.

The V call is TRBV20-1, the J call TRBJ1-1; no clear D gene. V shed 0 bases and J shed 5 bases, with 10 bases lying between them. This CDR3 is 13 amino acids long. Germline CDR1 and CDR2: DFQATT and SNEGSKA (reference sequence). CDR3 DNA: TGCAGTGCTAGAGATACTACAGTTACTGAAGCTTTCTTT. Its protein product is CSARDTTVTEAFF.

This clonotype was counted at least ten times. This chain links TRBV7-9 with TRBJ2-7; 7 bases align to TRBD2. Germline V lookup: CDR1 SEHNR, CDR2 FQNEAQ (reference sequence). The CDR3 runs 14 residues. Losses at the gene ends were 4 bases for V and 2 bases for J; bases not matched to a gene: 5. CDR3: CASSSTGGPYEQYF. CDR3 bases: TGTGCCAGCAGCTCCACGGGAGGCCCCTACGAGCAGTACTTC. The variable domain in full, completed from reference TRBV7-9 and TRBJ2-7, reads DTGVSQNPRHKITKRGQNVTFRCDPISEHNRLYWYRQTLGQGPEFLTYFQNEAQLEKSRLLSDRFSAERPKGSFSTLEIQRTEQGDSAMYLCASSSTGGPYEQYFGPGTRLTVT.

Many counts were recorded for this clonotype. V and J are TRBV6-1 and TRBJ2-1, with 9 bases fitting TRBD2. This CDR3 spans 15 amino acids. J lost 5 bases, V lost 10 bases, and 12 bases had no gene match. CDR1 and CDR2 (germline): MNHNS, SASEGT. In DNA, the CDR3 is TGTGCCACAGTAACCGGGACTAGCATTCACAATGAGCAGTTCTTC. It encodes CATVTGTSIHNEQFF.

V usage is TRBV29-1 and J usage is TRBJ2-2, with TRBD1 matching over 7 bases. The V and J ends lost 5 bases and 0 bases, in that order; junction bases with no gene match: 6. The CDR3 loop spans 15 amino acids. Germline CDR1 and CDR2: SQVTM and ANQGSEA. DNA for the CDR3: TGCAGCGTTCTCATGGGACAGCCGAACACCGGGGAGCTGTTTTTT. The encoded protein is CSVLMGQPNTGELFF.

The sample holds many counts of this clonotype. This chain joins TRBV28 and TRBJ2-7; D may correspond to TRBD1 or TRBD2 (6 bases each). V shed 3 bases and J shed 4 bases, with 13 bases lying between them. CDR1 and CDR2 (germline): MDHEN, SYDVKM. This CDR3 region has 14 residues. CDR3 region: CASSFGLGGYEQYF. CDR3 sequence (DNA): TGTGCCAGCAGTTTCGGGTTAGGGGGGTACGAGCAGTACTTC.

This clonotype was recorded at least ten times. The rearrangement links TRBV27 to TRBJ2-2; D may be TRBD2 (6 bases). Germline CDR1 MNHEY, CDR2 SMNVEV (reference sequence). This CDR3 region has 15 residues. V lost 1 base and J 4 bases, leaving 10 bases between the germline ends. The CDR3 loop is CASSLWRGSTGELFF. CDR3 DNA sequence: TGTGCCAGCAGTTTATGGAGGGGTAGCACCGGGGAGCTGTTTTTT.

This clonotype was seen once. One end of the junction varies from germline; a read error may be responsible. The CDR3 region has the DNA TGTGCCAGCGGTGATGGCCTAGCGAATCAGCCCCAGCATTTT. Amino acid sequence: CASGDGLANQPQHF. The chain carries TRBV6-1 and TRBJ1-5; D gene uncertain. Germline CDR1 reads MNHNS; CDR2 reads SASEGT. The CDR3 extends over 14 amino acids.

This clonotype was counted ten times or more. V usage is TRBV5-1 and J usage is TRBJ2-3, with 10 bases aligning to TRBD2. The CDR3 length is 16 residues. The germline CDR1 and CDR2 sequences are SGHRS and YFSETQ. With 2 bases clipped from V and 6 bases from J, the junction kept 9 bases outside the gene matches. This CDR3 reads CASSFGLAELTDTQYF. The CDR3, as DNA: TGCGCCAGCAGCTTTGGACTAGCGGAACTCACTGATACGCAGTATTTT. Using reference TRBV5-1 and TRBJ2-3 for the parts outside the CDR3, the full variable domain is KAGVTQTPRYLIKTRGQQVTLSCSPISGHRSVSWYQQTPGQGLQFLFEYFSETQRNKGNFPGRFSGRQFSNSRSEMNVSTLELGDSALYLCASSFGLAELTDTQYFGPGTRLTVL.

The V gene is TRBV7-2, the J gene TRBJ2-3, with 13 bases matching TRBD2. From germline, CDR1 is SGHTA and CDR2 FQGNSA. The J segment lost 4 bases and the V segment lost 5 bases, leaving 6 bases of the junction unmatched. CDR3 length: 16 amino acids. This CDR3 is CASSTRLAGGADTQYF. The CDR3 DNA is TGTGCCAGCAGCACCCGACTAGCGGGAGGAGCAGATACGCAGTATTTT.

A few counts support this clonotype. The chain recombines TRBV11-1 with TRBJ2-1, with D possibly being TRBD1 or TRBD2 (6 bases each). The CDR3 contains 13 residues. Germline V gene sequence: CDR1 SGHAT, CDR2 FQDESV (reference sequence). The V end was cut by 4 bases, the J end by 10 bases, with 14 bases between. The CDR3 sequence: CASSWGRGREQFF. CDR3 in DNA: TGTGCCAGCAGCTGGGGGCGTGGGAGGGAGCAGTTCTTC.

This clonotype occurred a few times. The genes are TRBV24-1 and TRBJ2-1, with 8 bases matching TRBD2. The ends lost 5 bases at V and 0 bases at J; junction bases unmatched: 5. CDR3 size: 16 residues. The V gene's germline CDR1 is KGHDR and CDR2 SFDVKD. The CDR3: CATSGVSGSSYNEQFF. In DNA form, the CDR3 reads TGTGCCACCAGTGGGGTAAGCGGGAGCTCCTACAATGAGCAGTTCTTC.

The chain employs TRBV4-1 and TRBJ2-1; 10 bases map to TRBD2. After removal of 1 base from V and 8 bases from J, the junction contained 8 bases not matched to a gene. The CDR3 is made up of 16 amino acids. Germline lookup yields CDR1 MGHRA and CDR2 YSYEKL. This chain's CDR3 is CASSQGGLAVSHEQFF. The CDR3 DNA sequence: TGCGCCAGCAGCCAAGGAGGACTAGCGGTTTCACATGAGCAGTTCTTC.

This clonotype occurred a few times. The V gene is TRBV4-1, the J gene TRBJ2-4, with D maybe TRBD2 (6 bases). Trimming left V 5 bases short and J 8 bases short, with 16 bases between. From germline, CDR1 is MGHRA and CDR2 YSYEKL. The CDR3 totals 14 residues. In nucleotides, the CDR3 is TGCGCCAGCAGCGAAAGGACGGGGGAGTACATTCAGTACTTC. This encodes CASSERTGEYIQYF.

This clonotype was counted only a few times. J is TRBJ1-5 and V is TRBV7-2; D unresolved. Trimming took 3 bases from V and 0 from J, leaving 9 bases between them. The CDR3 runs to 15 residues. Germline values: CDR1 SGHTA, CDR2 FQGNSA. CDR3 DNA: TGTGCCAGCAGCTTGAGGATTAGTAGCAATCAGCCCCAGCATTTT. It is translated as CASSLRISSNQPQHF.

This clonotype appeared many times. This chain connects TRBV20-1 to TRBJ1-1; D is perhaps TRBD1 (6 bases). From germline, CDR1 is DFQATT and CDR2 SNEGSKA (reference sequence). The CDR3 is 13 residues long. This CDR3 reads CTAKQGIDTEAFF. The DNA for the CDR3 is TGCACCGCTAAGCAGGGGATCGACACTGAAGCTTTCTTT.

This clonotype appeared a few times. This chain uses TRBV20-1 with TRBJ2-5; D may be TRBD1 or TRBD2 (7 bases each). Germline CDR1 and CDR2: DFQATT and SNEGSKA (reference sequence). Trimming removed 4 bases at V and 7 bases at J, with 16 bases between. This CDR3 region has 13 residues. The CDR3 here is CSATDRDYVTQYF. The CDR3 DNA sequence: TGCAGTGCTACAGACAGGGACTATGTGACCCAGTACTTC.

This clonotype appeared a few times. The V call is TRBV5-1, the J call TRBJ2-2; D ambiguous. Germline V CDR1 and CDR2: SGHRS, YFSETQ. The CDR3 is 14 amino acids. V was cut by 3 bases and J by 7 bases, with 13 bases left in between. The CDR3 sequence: CASSSNWVVGELFF. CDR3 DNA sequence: TGCGCCAGCAGCTCCAATTGGGTAGTCGGGGAGCTGTTTTTT.

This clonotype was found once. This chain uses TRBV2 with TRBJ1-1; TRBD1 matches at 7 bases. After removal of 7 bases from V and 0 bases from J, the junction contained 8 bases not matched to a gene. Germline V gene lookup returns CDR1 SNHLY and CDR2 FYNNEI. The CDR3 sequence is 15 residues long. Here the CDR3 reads CASTRQGQLNTEAFF. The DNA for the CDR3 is TGTGCCAGCACCAGACAGGGCCAATTGAACACTGAAGCTTTCTTT.

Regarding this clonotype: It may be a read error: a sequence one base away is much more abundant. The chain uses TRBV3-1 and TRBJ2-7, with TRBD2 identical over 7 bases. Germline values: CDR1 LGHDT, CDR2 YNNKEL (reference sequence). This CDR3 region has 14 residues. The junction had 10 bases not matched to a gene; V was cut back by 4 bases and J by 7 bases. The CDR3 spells CASSPLTSFDEQYF. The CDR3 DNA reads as TGTGCCAGCAGCCCCCTGACTAGCTTCGATGAGCAGTACTTC.

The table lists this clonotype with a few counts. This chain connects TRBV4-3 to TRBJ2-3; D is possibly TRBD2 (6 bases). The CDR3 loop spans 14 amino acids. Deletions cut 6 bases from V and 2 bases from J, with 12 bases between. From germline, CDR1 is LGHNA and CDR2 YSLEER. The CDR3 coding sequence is TGCGCCAGCAGTGACCAGCGGGTCACAGATACGCAGTATTTT. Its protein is CASSDQRVTDTQYF.

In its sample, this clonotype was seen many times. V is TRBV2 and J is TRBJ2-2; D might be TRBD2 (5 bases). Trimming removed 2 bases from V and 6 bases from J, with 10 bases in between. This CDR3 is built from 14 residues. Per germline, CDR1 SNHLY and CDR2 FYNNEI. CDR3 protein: CASSEWAEAGELFF. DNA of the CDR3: TGTGCCAGCAGTGAATGGGCGGAGGCCGGGGAGCTGTTTTTT.

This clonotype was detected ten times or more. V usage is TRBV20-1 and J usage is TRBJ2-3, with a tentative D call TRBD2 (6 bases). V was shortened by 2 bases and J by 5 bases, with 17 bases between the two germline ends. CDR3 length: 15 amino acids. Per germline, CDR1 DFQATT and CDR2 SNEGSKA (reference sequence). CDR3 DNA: TGCAGTGCTAGAAGTGGGCCGGGAGCCGAAGATACGCAGTATTTT. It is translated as CSARSGPGAEDTQYF.